The 27 T cell receptor beta chains given below trace back to one sample, sequenced in a study of T-cell memory formation after mild COVID-19. Each CDR3 protein gets one entry after TCRdb re-called the 5' RACE reads with MiXCR. This sample has approximately 450,000 distinct CDR3 sequences, with approximately 18% found just once. Sequenced: PBMCs or a T cell subset sorted from them (not recorded which). The receptors were sampled from an adult woman who had mild COVID-19 (a few samples of this study predate the infection). Cell type and time point are not known.

The gene calls are TRBV4-1 and TRBJ1-6, with D possibly TRBD1 on 5 matching bases. The V gene lost 4 bases and the J gene lost 14 bases, with 18 bases spanning the gap. The CDR3 is made up of 14 amino acids. CDR1 is MGHRA, CDR2 YSYEKL, per germline. CDR3 residues: CASSLRQQTGALHF. As DNA, the CDR3 is TGCGCCAGCAGCCTTCGACAGCAAACAGGAGCCCTCCACTTT.

The genes are TRBV18 and TRBJ2-5, with D perhaps TRBD1 or TRBD2 (5 bases each). CDR1 is KGHSH, CDR2 LQKENI, per germline. The CDR3 covers 16 residues. With 2 bases removed from V and 5 bases from J, the gap between germline ends came to 18 bases. CDR3 loop: CASSPMRGVGRETQYF. The CDR3 DNA reads as TGTGCCAGCTCACCAATGAGGGGCGTTGGACGGGAGACCCAGTACTTC.

This clonotype occurred a few times. The rearrangement joins TRBV11-2 to TRBJ2-7, with D maybe TRBD2 (6 bases). Germline V gene lookup returns CDR1 SGHAT and CDR2 FQNNGV. This CDR3 contains 14 residues. V shed 3 bases and J shed 7 bases, with 16 bases lying between them. The CDR3 bases are TGTGCCAGCAGCTTCGGACAAGGGACTTTAGAGCAGTACTTC. This codes for CASSFGQGTLEQYF.

This chain uses TRBV4-1 with TRBJ1-1; a possible D gene is TRBD1 (6 bases). V was cut by 5 bases and J by 3 bases, with 16 bases left in between. Germline CDR1 reads MGHRA; CDR2 reads YSYEKL. The CDR3 is 15 amino acids. The CDR3 reads CASSSGSGDDTEAFF. CDR3 sequence (DNA): TGCGCCAGCAGCTCTGGTTCAGGGGATGACACTGAAGCTTTCTTT.

This clonotype occurred a few times. J is TRBJ1-2 and V is TRBV12-3 or TRBV12-4, with 7 bases aligning to TRBD1. The CDR3 covers 13 residues. V shed 5 bases and J 5 bases; nucleotides not matched to a gene: 5. DNA for the CDR3: TGTGCCAGCAGTATAGGACAGGAATATGGCTACACCTTC. Translation gives CASSIGQEYGYTF.

This clonotype was observed a handful of times. Here the CDR3 DNA reads TGTGCCAGCAGCGAACATCAGGCGTTTTGGACAGGGGGGACCTACACCTTC. Amino acids: CASSEHQAFWTGGTYTF. J is TRBJ1-2 and V is TRBV9; 10 bases are a match to TRBD1. The CDR3 runs to 17 residues. Per the germline V gene, CDR1 is SGDLS and CDR2 is YYNGEE. The junction had 18 bases not matched to a gene; V was cut back by 3 bases and J by 10 bases.

The chain carries TRBV4-2 and TRBJ2-1; D is unclear. Per germline, CDR1 LGHNA and CDR2 YNFKEQ. V shed 0 bases and J shed 4 bases, with 4 bases lying between them. CDR3 length equals 13 residues. This chain's CDR3 is CASSQEPYNEQFF. The DNA for the CDR3 is TGTGCCAGCAGCCAAGAGCCGTACAATGAGCAGTTCTTC.

This clonotype has just a few counts. The genes are TRBV24-1 and TRBJ2-3, with 13 bases matching TRBD2. In germline, CDR1 is KGHDR, CDR2 SFDVKD. Losses at the gene ends were 3 bases for V and 4 bases for J; bases not matched to a gene: 15. This CDR3 contains 20 residues. The CDR3 coding sequence is TGTGCCACCAGTGATCCCAGGACTAGCGGGAGTTTCCTCACAGCAGATACGCAGTATTTT. Translated, it gives CATSDPRTSGSFLTADTQYF.

This rearrangement joins TRBV7-2 to TRBJ1-1, with 7 positions matching TRBD1. CDR1 and CDR2 from the germline V gene are SGHTA and FQGNSA. CDR3 length: 15 amino acids. Trimming cost V 5 bases and J 3 bases; bases outside gene matches: 9. The CDR3 here is CASSPNRDSYTEAFF. The CDR3 nucleotides are TGTGCCAGCAGCCCTAACCGGGACAGCTACACTGAAGCTTTCTTT.

In its sample, this clonotype was seen many times. The chain uses TRBV7-3 and TRBJ2-5; D uncertain. V was shortened by 3 bases and J by 0 bases, with 2 bases between the two germline ends. Germline CDR1 and CDR2: SGHTA and FQGTGA. The CDR3 has 12 amino acids. CDR3 protein: CASSLYQETQYF. CDR3 DNA: TGTGCCAGCAGCTTGTACCAAGAGACCCAGTACTTC.

In this sample, this clonotype turned up a few times. CDR3 DNA: TGTGCCAGCAAGGGGCGTTTCACTGAAGCTTTCTTT. Its translation: CASKGRFTEAFF. V and J are TRBV6-5 and TRBJ1-1; a possible D gene is TRBD1 (5 bases). Deletions cut 7 bases from V and 4 bases from J, with 10 bases between. Germline CDR1 is MNHEY and CDR2 is SVGAGI. The CDR3 sequence is 12 residues long.

This clonotype appeared a few times. The V gene is TRBV20-1, the J gene TRBJ1-6, with D possibly matching TRBD1 (5 bases). CDR3 length: 15 residues. Germline CDR1 DFQATT, CDR2 SNEGSKA (reference sequence). V was clipped by 3 bases and J by 7 bases, with 16 bases between them. CDR3 region: CSAREAGSYNSPLHF. CDR3 nucleotide sequence: TGCAGTGCTAGGGAGGCAGGGTCTTACAATTCACCCCTCCACTTT.

This chain connects TRBV27 to TRBJ1-4; D not resolved. Germline lookup yields CDR1 MNHEY and CDR2 SMNVEV (reference sequence). The CDR3 sequence is 14 residues long. Between the trimmed V and J ends, which lost 5 bases and 4 bases, there was a span of 11 bases. The chain's CDR3 is CASSRTPVNEKLFF. DNA of the CDR3: TGTGCCAGCAGTCGGACCCCCGTTAATGAAAAACTGTTTTTT. The full variable domain, in which reference TRBV27 and TRBJ1-4 provide the parts outside the CDR3, is EAQVTQNPRYLITVTGKKLTVTCSQNMNHEYMSWYRQDPGLGLRQIYYSMNVEVTDKGDVPEGYKVSRKEKRNFPLILESPSPNQTSLYFCASSRTPVNEKLFFGSGTQLSVL.

This clonotype came up a few times. The V call is TRBV5-5, the J call TRBJ1-1; D is possibly TRBD1 (6 bases). The CDR3 consists of 15 residues. V was pared by 3 bases and J by 0 bases, with 12 bases between. Germline CDR1 is SGHKS and CDR2 is YYEKEE (reference sequence). This CDR3 reads CASSSGTYMNTEAFF. CDR3 DNA: TGTGCCAGCAGCTCGGGGACATATATGAACACTGAAGCTTTCTTT.

V usage is TRBV4-1 and J usage is TRBJ2-7, with TRBD2 identical over 11 bases. The germline gives CDR1 MGHRA, CDR2 YSYEKL. The CDR3 loop spans 17 amino acids. The V and J ends lost 4 bases and 0 bases, in that order; junction bases with no gene match: 8. The CDR3 region is CASSRRRTSGGSYEQYF. In DNA, the CDR3 is TGCGCCAGCAGCCGGAGAAGAACTAGCGGGGGCTCCTACGAGCAGTACTTC.

This chain uses TRBV7-9 with TRBJ2-3, with TRBD2 matching 9 bases. V shed 4 bases, J shed 0 bases, and the junction held 20 bases outside the gene matches. The germline CDR1 and CDR2 sequences are SEHNR and FQNEAQ (reference sequence). The CDR3 contains 21 residues. Written as DNA, the CDR3 is TGTGCCAGCAGCTCGGGGCGACTAGCGGACCACCGGATAAGGAGCACAGATACGCAGTATTTT. This gives the protein CASSSGRLADHRIRSTDTQYF.

The rearrangement uses TRBV7-2 and TRBJ2-3, with 7 bases fitting TRBD2. The CDR3 contains 15 residues. Germline loops: CDR1 SGHTA, CDR2 FQGNSA. The ends lost 4 bases at V and 5 bases at J; junction bases unmatched: 9. CDR3 loop: CASSSEGLSGDTQYF. The CDR3 DNA follows: TGTGCCAGCAGCTCCGAGGGACTATCGGGAGATACGCAGTATTTT.

This clonotype has a count of ten or more. The rearrangement joins TRBV4-3 to TRBJ2-5, with D tentatively TRBD1 (6 bases). Germline CDR1 LGHNA, CDR2 YSLEER. Trimming removed 1 base from V and 5 bases from J, with 8 bases in between. CDR3 length: 13 residues. CDR3: CASSQGQGETQYF. CDR3 in DNA: TGCGCCAGCAGCCAAGGGCAGGGGGAGACCCAGTACTTC.

On this clonotype itself: It may be a read error: a sequence one base away is much more abundant. The chain has TRBV12-3 or TRBV12-4 and TRBJ2-7; D possibly corresponds to TRBD1 (5 bases). V gave up 6 bases and J gave up 5 bases, with 11 bases separating them. CDR3 length equals 12 residues. The CDR3 sequence is CASRRAGNEQYF. CDR3 DNA: TGTGCCAGCAGACGGGCAGGGAACGAGCAGTACTTC.

This clonotype was observed a few times. The chain recombines TRBV5-1 with TRBJ2-3, with 7 bases lining up with TRBD1. The CDR3 is made up of 15 amino acids. CDR1 and CDR2 from the germline V gene are SGHRS and YFSETQ. The J segment lost 4 bases and the V segment lost 0 bases, leaving 5 bases of the junction unmatched. The CDR3, as DNA: TGCGCCAGCAGCTTGGGGGACAGAGAGCCAGATACGCAGTATTTT. Translation: CASSLGDREPDTQYF. Variable domain in full (rest from reference TRBV5-1 and TRBJ2-3): KAGVTQTPRYLIKTRGQQVTLSCSPISGHRSVSWYQQTPGQGLQFLFEYFSETQRNKGNFPGRFSGRQFSNSRSEMNVSTLELGDSALYLCASSLGDREPDTQYFGPGTRLTVL.

The sample holds a few counts of this clonotype. J is TRBJ2-3 and V is TRBV19, with D perhaps TRBD2 (5 bases). Germline CDR1 and CDR2: LNHDA and SQIVND (reference sequence). The V end lost 5 bases, the J end lost 2 bases, and 11 bases lay between the germline ends. The CDR3 covers 14 residues. CDR3 in amino acids: CASSSRTVTDTQYF. The CDR3 region has the DNA TGTGCCAGTAGTTCCCGGACTGTCACAGATACGCAGTATTTT.

This clonotype was seen a handful of times. The CDR3 DNA follows: TGCGCCAGCAGCCATGCCGGCGGCGGCATATTTAATCATGGCTACACCTTC. Its protein product is CASSHAGGGIFNHGYTF. The V and J genes are TRBV4-3 and TRBJ1-2, with unresolved D. There are 17 residues in the CDR3. Per germline, CDR1 LGHNA and CDR2 YSLEER. V shed 3 bases and J shed 6 bases, with 23 bases lying between them.

The chain couples TRBV6-2 or TRBV6-3 to TRBJ1-5; possible D gene TRBD1, 5 bases. V lost 2 bases and J 2 bases, leaving 22 bases between the germline ends. This CDR3 has 19 residues. Germline V gene sequence: CDR1 MNHEY, CDR2 SVGEGT. CDR3 protein: CASSYVAGWGNIGNQPQHF. CDR3 bases: TGTGCCAGCAGTTACGTGGCAGGGTGGGGAAATATTGGCAATCAGCCCCAGCATTTT.

The chain uses TRBV14 and TRBJ1-5; D ambiguous. Trimming cost V 1 base and J 1 base, with 2 bases left between them. The CDR3 contains 13 residues. Germline V gene data show CDR1 as SGHDN and CDR2 as FVKESK. Written as DNA, the CDR3 is TGTGCCAGCAGCCAAGCCAGCAATCAGCCCCAGCATTTT. It is translated as CASSQASNQPQHF. The complete variable domain, with remaining parts taken from reference TRBV14 and TRBJ1-5, reads EAGVTQFPSHSVIEKGQTVTLRCDPISGHDNLYWYRRVMGKEIKFLLHFVKESKQDESGMPNNRFLAERTGGTYSTLKVQPAELEDSGVYFCASSQASNQPQHFGDGTRLSIL.

The chain carries TRBV2 and TRBJ1-6, with a weak D call TRBD1 (5 bases). V shed 3 bases and J shed 10 bases, with 10 bases lying between them. This CDR3 is built from 13 residues. Germline CDR1 is SNHLY and CDR2 is FYNNEI. The CDR3 DNA reads as TGTGCCAGCAGTGACAGGGCCTACTCACCCCTCCACTTT. It specifies CASSDRAYSPLHF. Using reference TRBV2 and TRBJ1-6 for the parts outside the CDR3, the full variable domain is EPEVTQTPSHQVTQMGQEVILRCVPISNHLYFYWYRQILGQKVEFLVSFYNNEISEKSEIFDDQFSVERPDGSNFTLKIRSTKLEDSAMYFCASSDRAYSPLHFGNGTRLTVT.

This clonotype was recorded at least ten times. The chain joins TRBV5-1 to TRBJ2-7; 8 nucleotides line up with TRBD2. The length of the CDR3 is 14 residues. CDR1 is SGHRS and CDR2 is YFSETQ in the germline V gene. Trimming took 4 bases from V and 2 from J; bases not matched to a gene: 5. The CDR3 DNA follows: TGCGCCAGCAGCCCAGCGGGGGCCGCCTACGAGCAGTACTTC. Encoded protein: CASSPAGAAYEQYF. The entire variable domain, with the rest obtained from reference TRBV5-1 and TRBJ2-7, is as follows: KAGVTQTPRYLIKTRGQQVTLSCSPISGHRSVSWYQQTPGQGLQFLFEYFSETQRNKGNFPGRFSGRQFSNSRSEMNVSTLELGDSALYLCASSPAGAAYEQYFGPGTRLTVT.

The CDR3: CASSPMGADYGYTF. The CDR3 DNA reads as TGTGCCAGCAGCCCCATGGGGGCTGACTATGGCTACACCTTC. The gene calls are TRBV7-6 and TRBJ1-2; possibly TRBD1 for D (6 bases). The V end was cut by 5 bases, the J end by 3 bases, with 13 bases between. Germline CDR1 is SGHVS and CDR2 is FNYEAQ. This CDR3 spans 14 amino acids.